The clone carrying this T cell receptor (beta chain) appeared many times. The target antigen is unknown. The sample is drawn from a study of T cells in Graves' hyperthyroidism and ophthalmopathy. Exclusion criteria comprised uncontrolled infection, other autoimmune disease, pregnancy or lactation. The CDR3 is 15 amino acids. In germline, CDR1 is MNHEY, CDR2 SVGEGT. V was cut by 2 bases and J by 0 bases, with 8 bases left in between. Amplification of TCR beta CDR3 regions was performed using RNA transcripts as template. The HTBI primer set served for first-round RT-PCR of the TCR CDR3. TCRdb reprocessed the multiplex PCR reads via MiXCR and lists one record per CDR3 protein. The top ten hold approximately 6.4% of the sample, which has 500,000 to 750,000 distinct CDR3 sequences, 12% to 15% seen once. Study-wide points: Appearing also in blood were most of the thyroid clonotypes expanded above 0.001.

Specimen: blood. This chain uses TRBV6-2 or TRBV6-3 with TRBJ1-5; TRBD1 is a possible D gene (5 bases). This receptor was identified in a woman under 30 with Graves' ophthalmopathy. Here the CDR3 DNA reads TGTGCCAGCAGTTACGGTGGACATAGCAATCAGCCCCAGCATTTT. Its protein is CASSYGGHSNQPQHF.